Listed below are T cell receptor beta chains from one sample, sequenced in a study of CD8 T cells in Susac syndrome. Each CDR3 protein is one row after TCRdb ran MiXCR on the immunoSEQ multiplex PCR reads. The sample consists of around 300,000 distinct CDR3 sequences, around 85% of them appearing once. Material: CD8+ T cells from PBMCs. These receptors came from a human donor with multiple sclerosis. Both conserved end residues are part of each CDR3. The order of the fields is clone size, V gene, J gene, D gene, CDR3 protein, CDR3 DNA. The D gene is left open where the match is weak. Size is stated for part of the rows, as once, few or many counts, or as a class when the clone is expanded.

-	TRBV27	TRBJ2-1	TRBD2	CASSLPGLAGYEQFF	TGTGCCAGCAGTTTACCGGGACTAGCGGGGTATGAGCAGTTCTTC
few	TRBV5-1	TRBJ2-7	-	CASSSAQGWYEQYF	TGCGCCAGCAGCTCCGCCCAGGGATGGTACGAGCAGTACTTC
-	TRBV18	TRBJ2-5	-	CASSPPFGREGRETQYF	TGTGCCAGCTCACCACCATTCGGGCGTGAGGGGCGAGAGACCCAGTACTTC
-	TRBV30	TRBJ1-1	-	CAWSLGGTAEAFF	TGTGCCTGGAGTTTAGGGGGTACCGCTGAAGCTTTCTTT
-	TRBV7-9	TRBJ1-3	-	CASSTNPGPSGNTIYF	TGTGCCAGCAGCACAAATCCGGGCCCCTCTGGAAACACCATATATTTT
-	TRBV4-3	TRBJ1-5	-	CASSQDLNGNQPQHF	TGCGCCAGCAGCCAAGATCTGAACGGCAATCAGCCCCAGCATTTT
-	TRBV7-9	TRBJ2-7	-	CASRSFSYEQYF	TGTGCCAGCAGGTCATTCTCCTACGAGCAGTACTTC
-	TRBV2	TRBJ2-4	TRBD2	CASSGGLAGVLAKNIQYF	TGTGCCAGCAGTGGCGGACTAGCGGGGGTTCTAGCCAAAAACATTCAGTACTTC
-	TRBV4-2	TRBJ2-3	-	CASSQDGASYTDTQYF	TGTGCCAGCAGCCAAGATGGGGCCAGCTACACAGATACGCAGTATTTT
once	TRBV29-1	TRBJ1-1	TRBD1	CSADAQGTNTEAFF	TGCAGCGCAGATGCACAGGGGACGAACACTGAAGCTTTCTTT
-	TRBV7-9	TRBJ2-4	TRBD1	CASSLATGALNIQYF	TGTGCCAGCAGCTTAGCGACAGGGGCTTTAAACATTCAGTACTTC